The 32 T cell receptor beta chains presented below share a single source sample, sequenced in a study of control samples from healthy donors and cancer patients. The assay was immunoSEQ multiplex PCR, and TCRdb's table has in-frame clones only and misses some. The sample has 100,000 to 150,000 clones, roughly 87% seen once. Sample: blood. Receptor source: a man aged 18 to 29 in good health.

This sequence joins TRBV5-8 and TRBJ2-3; 10 nucleotides agree with TRBD2. The V gene end was trimmed by 2 bases and the J gene end by 2 bases; junction bases not matched to a gene: 5. This CDR3 is built from 16 residues. Germline V CDR1 and CDR2: SGHTS, YDEGEE. CDR3 amino acids: CASSFSGRRTTDTQYF. CDR3 DNA: TGTGCCAGCAGCTTTAGCGGGAGGAGAACCACAGATACGCAGTATTTT.

V and J are TRBV29-1 and TRBJ1-2, with TRBD1 identical over 9 bases. The length of the CDR3 is 13 residues. In germline, CDR1 is SQVTM, CDR2 ANQGSEA. J gave up 7 bases and V 3 bases, and 6 bases lay outside the gene matches. CDR3 protein: CSVDGTGIGGYTF. For the CDR3, the DNA is TGCAGCGTTGATGGGACAGGGATAGGTGGCTACACCTTC.

The genes are TRBV6-5 and TRBJ2-1, with D possibly TRBD1 on 5 matching bases. The CDR3 length is 11 residues. In germline, CDR1 is MNHEY, CDR2 SVGAGI. The V gene lost 6 bases and the J gene lost 12 bases, with 12 bases spanning the gap. The CDR3: CASSQGGSQFF. The CDR3 DNA reads as TGTGCCAGCAGCCAGGGTGGTTCGCAGTTCTTC.

V and J are TRBV29-1 and TRBJ2-3; D gene ambiguous. CDR1 is SQVTM and CDR2 is ANQGSEA in the germline V gene. Trimming took 6 bases from V and 6 from J, leaving 10 bases between them. CDR3 length equals 11 residues. CDR3 loop: CSVPARDTQYF. For the CDR3, the DNA is TGCAGCGTGCCTGCCAGGGATACGCAGTATTTT.

The genes are TRBV7-9 and TRBJ1-5, with D perhaps TRBD1 (6 bases). Germline CDR1 is SEHNR and CDR2 is FQNEAQ (reference sequence). Trimming left V 2 bases short and J 4 bases short, with 15 bases between. This CDR3 contains 16 residues. The CDR3 nucleotides are TGTGCCAGCAGCTTACTCCACGACAGGACGAATCAGCCCCAGCATTTT. Translating it yields CASSLLHDRTNQPQHF.

The chain employs TRBV3-1 (or the pseudogene TRBV3-2) and TRBJ2-1; 7 bases map to TRBD2. Germline CDR1 LGHDT, CDR2 YNNKEL (reference sequence). The J segment lost 9 bases and the V segment lost 8 bases, leaving 4 bases of the junction unmatched. This CDR3 has 11 residues. CDR3: CASGRGIEQFF. The CDR3 bases are TGTGCCAGCGGGCGGGGGATTGAGCAGTTCTTC.

J is TRBJ2-7 and V is TRBV19; the D gene is possibly TRBD2 (7 bases). Between the trimmed V and J ends, which lost 8 bases and 8 bases, there was a span of 22 bases. Per the germline V gene, CDR1 is LNHDA and CDR2 is SQIVND (reference sequence). This CDR3 has 14 amino acids. This CDR3 is CASQGRDTPWKQYF. For the CDR3, the DNA is TGTGCCAGTCAAGGGAGGGACACCCCCTGGAAGCAGTACTTC.

The chain combines TRBV5-6 with TRBJ1-1, with D perhaps matching TRBD1 (5 bases). The CDR3 spans 16 residues. With 4 bases removed from V and 5 bases from J, the gap between germline ends came to 21 bases. Germline V CDR1 and CDR2: SGHDT, YYEEEE. The CDR3 bases are TGTGCCAGCAGCCCCGGGGGGTCTGTGTTGAGAACTGAAGCTTTCTTT. Translated, it gives CASSPGGSVLRTEAFF.

The rearrangement uses TRBV9 and TRBJ2-5, with D possibly matching TRBD2 (6 bases). In germline, CDR1 is SGDLS, CDR2 YYNGEE. With 3 bases removed from V and 1 base from J, the gap between germline ends came to 16 bases. This CDR3 comprises 16 residues. The chain's CDR3 is CASSATGLAIQETQYF. DNA of the CDR3: TGTGCCAGCAGCGCCACGGGGCTAGCGATCCAAGAGACCCAGTACTTC.

As concerns this clone: At one of its ends the junction is not consistent with the germline gene, which may arise from a read error. The chain carries TRBV4-1 and TRBJ1-1; weak D call: TRBD1 (6 bases). Germline CDR1 is MGHRA and CDR2 is YSYEKL. CDR3 length equals 12 residues. For the CDR3, the DNA is TGCGTCAGCAGCCATAGGACAGACGAAGCTTTCTTT. Its protein is CVSSHRTDEAFF.

This chain links TRBV6-5 with TRBJ1-4; D unclear. This CDR3 is built from 12 residues. Germline V gives CDR1 MNHEY, CDR2 SVGAGI. Trimming cost V 6 bases and J 4 bases, with 6 bases left between them. In DNA, the CDR3 is TGTGCCAGCAGGGGGATTAATGAAAAACTGTTTTTT. Amino acids: CASRGINEKLFF.

The rearrangement joins TRBV21-1 to TRBJ2-7; the table's D call TRBD2 went unverified against the DNA. TRBV21-1 is tagged as a pseudogene. The CDR3 loop spans 12 amino acids. The CDR3 sequence is CASSKLKYEQYF. The CDR3 coding sequence is TGTGCCAGCAGCAAATTAAAATACGAGCAGTACTTC.

The CDR3 spells CASSLQRNWPQHF. CDR3 bases: TGTGCCAGCAGTTTGCAGAGAAATTGGCCCCAGCATTTT. This chain joins TRBV27 and TRBJ1-5, with D uncertain. Germline assignment: CDR1 MNHEY and CDR2 SMNVEV (reference sequence). V was trimmed by 3 bases and J by 9 bases, leaving 12 bases between them. CDR3 length equals 13 residues.

The chain uses TRBV30 and TRBJ1-6, with TRBD1 matching 11 bases. Germline values: CDR1 GTSNPN, CDR2 SVGIG (reference sequence). The trim removed 2 bases at V and 10 bases at J, leaving 13 bases unmatched. The CDR3 covers 17 residues. In DNA, the CDR3 is TGTGCCTGGAGTAGTCAAGATTCGGGACAGGGGGACTCACCCCTCCACTTT. Translation: CAWSSQDSGQGDSPLHF.

The rearrangement uses TRBV29-1 and TRBJ2-5; 11 bases fit TRBD2. Germline V CDR1 and CDR2: SQVTM, ANQGSEA. V dropped 5 bases and J dropped 1; count of bases not matched to a gene: 3. The CDR3 loop spans 14 amino acids. The CDR3 DNA reads as TGCAGCGTTCGACTAGCGGGGACCCAAGAGACCCAGTACTTC. Protein: CSVRLAGTQETQYF.

The genes are TRBV15 and TRBJ2-6; 11 bases are shared with TRBD1. Looked up from germline, CDR1 is LNHNV and CDR2 is YYDKDF (reference sequence). The CDR3 contains 18 residues. The J segment lost 2 bases and the V segment lost 2 bases, leaving 5 bases of the junction unmatched. This CDR3 is CATSRRGTGGTGANVLTF. The DNA of the CDR3 is TGTGCCACCAGCAGACGAGGGACAGGGGGGACTGGGGCCAACGTCCTGACTTTC.

This clone was seen only once. This sequence joins TRBV9 and TRBJ1-5; the D is unclear. CDR3 length equals 15 residues. Deletions cut 0 bases from V and 1 base from J, with 8 bases between. From germline, CDR1 is SGDLS and CDR2 YYNGEE. The DNA of the CDR3 is TGTGCCAGCAGCGTAGACGGAGAAAGCAATCAGCCCCAGCATTTT. Translating gives CASSVDGESNQPQHF.

This chain uses TRBV19 with TRBJ2-7, with 7 bases aligning to TRBD2. Unmatched junction bases numbered 5, after V lost 3 bases and J lost 3 bases. Germline V gene sequence: CDR1 LNHDA, CDR2 SQIVND (reference sequence). The CDR3 extends over 14 amino acids. CDR3 bases: TGTGCCAGTAGTATGCCCGGGAGGATCTACGAGCAGTACTTC. Translating it yields CASSMPGRIYEQYF.

V and J are TRBV6-2 or TRBV6-3 and TRBJ2-1; D is unresolved. The CDR3 consists of 11 residues. Germline loops: CDR1 MNHEY, CDR2 SVGEGT. Trimming removed 5 bases at V and 7 bases at J, with 6 bases between. CDR3 sequence reads: CASSPRNEQFF. CDR3 nucleotide sequence: TGTGCCAGCAGTCCCCGAAATGAGCAGTTCTTC.

The genes are TRBV19 and TRBJ2-7; D might be TRBD2 (5 bases). The V and J ends lost 3 bases and 7 bases respectively, with 10 bases between them. The germline V gene encodes CDR1 LNHDA and CDR2 SQIVND (reference sequence). CDR3 length equals 12 residues. The CDR3 region is CASSIGRGEQYF. Here the CDR3 DNA reads TGTGCCAGTAGTATCGGACGGGGAGAGCAGTACTTC.

J is TRBJ2-3 and V is TRBV7-3, with TRBD1 identical over 9 bases. V was clipped by 0 bases and J by 6 bases; unmatched bases: 19. From germline, CDR1 is SGHTA and CDR2 FQGTGA. There are 20 residues in the CDR3. The CDR3 bases are TGTGCCAGCAGCTTAACTGGAGGACAGGGGACGGTGCGGGCCAGGGATACGCAGTATTTT. Its protein product is CASSLTGGQGTVRARDTQYF.

In DNA form, the CDR3 reads TGTGCCAGCAGCTTGATAGTCCGTGAAGCTTTCTTT. Protein: CASSLIVREAFF. V usage is TRBV7-2 and J usage is TRBJ1-1; D is ambiguous. Germline CDR1 and CDR2: SGHTA and FQGNSA. Deletions cut 3 bases from V and 7 bases from J, with 9 bases between. The CDR3 contains 12 residues.

This clone was observed once. The chain uses TRBV7-9 and TRBJ2-1; either TRBD1 or TRBD2 may fit D (5 bases each). Trimming took 7 bases from V and 8 from J, leaving 18 bases between them. Germline CDR1 is SEHNR and CDR2 is FQNEAQ (reference sequence). CDR3 length equals 14 residues. The CDR3 reads CASTTSGAYDEQFF. CDR3 in DNA: TGTGCCAGCACCACCTCCGGGGCCTATGATGAGCAGTTCTTC.

V and J are TRBV11-2 and TRBJ2-7, with 12 positions matching TRBD2. CDR3 length: 16 amino acids. V shed 1 base, J shed 6 bases, and the junction held 7 bases outside the gene matches. CDR1 SGHAT and CDR2 FQNNGV come from the germline V gene. The DNA for the CDR3 is TGTGCCAGCAGCTTAGGAGCACTAGCGGGAGGTTCCGAGCAGTACTTC. Protein product: CASSLGALAGGSEQYF. Using reference TRBV11-2 and TRBJ2-7 for the parts outside the CDR3, the full variable domain is EAGVAQSPRYKIIEKRQSVAFWCNPISGHATLYWYQQILGQGPKLLIQFQNNGVVDDSQLPKDRFSAERLKGVDSTLKIQPAKLEDSAVYLCASSLGALAGGSEQYFGPGTRLTVT.

The chain employs TRBV6-6 and TRBJ2-1, with 7 bases that match TRBD2. The trim removed 7 bases at V and 0 bases at J, leaving 3 bases unmatched. This CDR3 has 14 amino acids. The germline gives CDR1 MNHNY, CDR2 SVGAGI (reference sequence). The DNA of the CDR3 is TGTGCCAGCAATCGGGAGGCCTCCTACAATGAGCAGTTCTTC. Translation: CASNREASYNEQFF.

This clone has just one count. The V and J genes are TRBV28 and TRBJ2-5; D may be TRBD1 (6 bases). The V gene lost 5 bases and the J gene lost 2 bases, with 9 bases spanning the gap. The CDR3 length is 13 residues. Germline V CDR1 and CDR2: MDHEN, SYDVKM. CDR3 in DNA: TGTGCCAGCAGTCGGACAGTTCAAGAGACCCAGTACTTC. Protein sequence: CASSRTVQETQYF.

Regarding this clone: Other DNA sequences in this specimen translate into the identical CDR3. This chain links TRBV10-3 with TRBJ2-3; D unresolved. In germline, CDR1 is ENHRY, CDR2 SYGVKD. V dropped 6 bases and J dropped 3 bases, with 4 bases sitting between them. CDR3 size: 11 residues. This CDR3 reads CAIRGTDTQYF. The CDR3 nucleotides are TGTGCCATCAGGGGGACAGATACGCAGTATTTT.

This rearrangement joins TRBV11-3 to TRBJ2-5; D gene ambiguous. Germline loops: CDR1 SGHNT, CDR2 YENEEA. Between the trimmed V and J ends, which lost 3 bases and 2 bases, there was a span of 7 bases. The CDR3 covers 13 residues. CDR3 sequence (DNA): TGTGCCAGCAGCTTGATTCAGCAAGAGACCCAGTACTTC. Protein: CASSLIQQETQYF.

The genes are TRBV19 and TRBJ1-2; tentatively, D is TRBD1 (6 bases). The CDR3 spans 14 residues. Trimming took off 3 bases at V and 3 bases at J, with 11 bases between the two ends. Germline CDR1 and CDR2: LNHDA and SQIVND (reference sequence). DNA for the CDR3: TGTGCCAGTAGTATCCCCGACAGGTACTATGGCTACACCTTC. It specifies CASSIPDRYYGYTF.

The rearrangement uses TRBV5-1 and TRBJ1-5, with D perhaps matching TRBD1 (5 bases). V dropped 2 bases and J dropped 0 bases, with 9 bases sitting between them. Germline V lookup: CDR1 SGHRS, CDR2 YFSETQ. This CDR3 is built from 15 residues. For the CDR3, the DNA is TGCGCCAGCAGCTTTTCGGGGACTAGCAATCAGCCCCAGCATTTT. It translates to CASSFSGTSNQPQHF.

This chain uses TRBV6-1 with TRBJ2-3; D is perhaps TRBD1 or TRBD2 (5 bases each). This CDR3 contains 18 residues. The V end was cut by 4 bases, the J end by 1 base, with 21 bases between. Germline CDR1 is MNHNS and CDR2 is SASEGT. The CDR3 bases are TGTGCCAGCAGTGCTCTTCCGGGGCAAGGTGGAGGCACAGATACGCAGTATTTT. Translation gives CASSALPGQGGGTDTQYF.

The V gene is TRBV3-1 (or the pseudogene TRBV3-2), the J gene TRBJ2-3; D not certain. V was trimmed by 3 bases and J by 2 bases, leaving 3 bases between them. The V gene's germline CDR1 is LGHDT and CDR2 YNNKEL (reference sequence). This CDR3 is 12 amino acids long. CDR3 region: CASSHSTDTQYF. The CDR3, as DNA: TGTGCCAGCAGCCACTCCACAGATACGCAGTATTTT.